These T cell receptor beta chains were read from a single sample in a study of cytomegalovirus exposure and HLA in healthy donors. TCRdb keeps only in-frame clones here, not all; method: immunoSEQ multiplex PCR. The data contain approximately 150,000 clones, roughly 70% of them singletons. The sequencing sample was made of PBMCs. Every receptor here comes from a man younger than 40 in good health and CMV-seropositive. Both conserved end residues are part of each CDR3. Each record gives: J gene, V gene, D gene, clone size, CDR3 protein, CDR3 DNA. A D gene is named only where the DNA matches it firmly. The listing skips clone size in some rows; elsewhere it reads once, few, many or a size class.

TRBJ1-5 TRBV30 - - CACSDSNQPQHF TGTGCCTGCAGTGACAGTAATCAGCCCCAGCATTTT
TRBJ2-1 TRBV10-2 TRBD2 - CASSPGETSGSNEQFF TGCGCCAGCAGCCCCGGCGAGACTAGCGGGAGCAATGAGCAGTTCTTC
TRBJ1-2 TRBV7-5 - - CARSPGQGTIAGYTF TGTGCCAGAAGCCCGGGACAGGGGACAATTGCAGGCTACACCTTC
TRBJ1-1 TRBV7-9 TRBD1 - CASSSTGVNTFF TGTGCCAGCAGCTCGACAGGGGTTAATACTTTCTTT
TRBJ2-2 TRBV5-6 TRBD2 once CASSRLAGDTGELFF TGTGCCAGCAGCAGGCTAGCGGGAGATACCGGGGAGCTGTTTTTT
TRBJ2-7 TRBV7-3 - - CASSLGGLGNEQYF TGTGCCAGCAGCTTGGGGGGGCTGGGAAACGAGCAGTACTTC
TRBJ1-1 TRBV12-5 - - CASGLEEGTEAFF TGTGCTAGTGGTTTAGAGGAGGGCACTGAAGCTTTCTTT
TRBJ1-2 TRBV5-4 - - CASSLDRGSSYGYTF TGTGCCAGCAGCTTGGATCGCGGCAGCTCTTATGGCTACACCTTC
TRBJ2-1 TRBV6-6 TRBD2 - CASGLLAGVNEQFF TGTGCCAGCGGCCTACTAGCGGGAGTAAATGAGCAGTTCTTC
TRBJ2-7 TRBV9 - few CASSVGGSSYEQYF TGTGCCAGCAGCGTAGGTGGGAGCTCCTACGAGCAGTACTTC
TRBJ1-6 TRBV5-1 TRBD1 once CASSSRDRGNSPLHF TGCGCCAGCAGCTCCCGGGACAGGGGTAATTCACCCCTCCACTTT
TRBJ2-2 TRBV6-5 - few CASSYLRDAGELFF TGTGCCAGCAGTTACTTGCGAGATGCCGGGGAGCTGTTTTTT
TRBJ1-6 TRBV25-1 - - CASSPPDSNSPLHF TGTGCCAGCAGTCCCCCGGACAGTAATTCACCCCTCCACTTT
TRBJ2-3 TRBV10-1 - few CASSEERGTTDTQYF TGCGCCAGCAGTGAGGAGAGGGGGACCACAGATACGCAGTATTTT